These 4 T cell receptor beta chains came from one sample sequenced in a study of shared clonotypes between healthy human individuals (dated by TCRdb to the early 2020s). Library preparation used the immunoSEQ multiplex PCR assay. This immuneACCESS table, as held by TCRdb, lists in-frame sequences with V and J called but not all clones. Of the missing ones, under half trace to an unresolved V gene in checked studies; the others have no known cause. Within this sample are about 1.4 million clones, with around 95% of them counted one time only. Clones ranked in the top ten supply over 1% of the sample. The sequenced sample consisted of naive CD4+ T cells sorted from blood. In the paper's terms, the cell subset or site label means: CD45RA+ positively selected. The source of these receptors is a young man in good health.

The J gene is TRBJ2-5, the V gene TRBV19; 10 positions match TRBD2. The CDR3 runs 15 residues. V gave up 4 bases and J gave up 0 bases; unmatched junction bases: 2. Per germline, CDR1 LNHDA and CDR2 SQIVND (reference sequence). This CDR3 reads CASSRLAGNQETQYF. In DNA, the CDR3 is TGTGCCAGTAGTAGACTAGCGGGCAACCAAGAGACCCAGTACTTC.

The genes are TRBV23-1 and TRBJ1-5; 7 bases align to TRBD1. TRBV23-1 is noted as an ORF with a role that remains uncertain. CDR3 length equals 16 residues. V shed 0 bases, J shed 2 bases, and the junction held 4 bases outside the gene matches. DNA for the CDR3: TGCGCCAGCAGTCAATCGGACGACAGGGGCAATCAGCCCCAGCATTTT. Translating it yields CASSQSDDRGNQPQHF.

The V call is TRBV7-2, the J call TRBJ2-7, with D hard to call. The V end was cut by 5 bases, the J end by 1 base, with 15 bases between. The CDR3 has 15 residues. Germline V lookup: CDR1 SGHTA, CDR2 FQGNSA. The CDR3 nucleotides read TGTGCCAGCAGCGGCCTTAGAGGTTGGTCCTACGAGCAGTACTTC. The encoded protein is CASSGLRGWSYEQYF.

The chain has TRBV7-6 and TRBJ2-4; 14 nucleotides line up with TRBD2. The V segment lost 3 bases and the J segment 5 bases; nucleotides outside the gene matches: 6. Germline V gene data show CDR1 as SGHVS and CDR2 as FNYEAQ. The CDR3 has 17 residues. The CDR3 reads CASSLTSGRVGENIQYF. The DNA of the CDR3 is TGTGCCAGCAGCTTGACTAGCGGGAGGGTTGGGGAAAACATTCAGTACTTC.